This note documents a single T cell receptor (beta chain) sequence. Its antigen is still unknown. The record originates from a study of cytomegalovirus exposure and HLA in healthy donors. Study conclusions and caveats: Per published accounts, TCR beta sequences correctly predicted the HLA-A and HLA-B alleles of most subjects. A prior analysis recorded that most TCR beta V segments were productive about 90% or about 30% of the time. Most TCR sequences showed up rarely, but some public TCRs showed up in many donors. More than 15,000 TCR beta sequences were associated with HLA alleles at 0.05 false discovery rate in a later analysis.

The primer mix had 60 Vbeta and 13 Jbeta primers. Sequenced by immunoSEQ multiplex PCR; TCRdb stores in-frame clones only, minus some. The sample includes around 78,000 clones, roughly 75% of them seen just once. This CDR3 is built from 16 residues. V dropped 6 bases and J dropped 6 bases, with 21 bases sitting between them. Germline lookup yields CDR1 WSHSY and CDR2 SAAADI. This chain joins TRBV10-2 and TRBJ2-1; TRBD1 might be the D (6 bases). Sequenced sample: PBMCs. The clonotype comes from a male donor in good health and CMV-seronegative. Written as DNA, the CDR3 is TGCGCCAGCAGAGAGGGGGACACCGGTCGAACCAATGAGCAGTTCTTC. This encodes CASREGDTGRTNEQFF.